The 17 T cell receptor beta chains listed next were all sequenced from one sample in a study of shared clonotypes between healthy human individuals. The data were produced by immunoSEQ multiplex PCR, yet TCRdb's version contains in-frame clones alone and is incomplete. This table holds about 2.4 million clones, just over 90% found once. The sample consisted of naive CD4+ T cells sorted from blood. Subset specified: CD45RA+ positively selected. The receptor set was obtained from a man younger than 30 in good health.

The CDR3 DNA reads TGTGCCAGCAGTGAAGAAGTGACAGGCTACACCTTC. The encoded protein is CASSEEVTGYTF. The V and J genes are TRBV2 and TRBJ1-2; D unclear. The germline gives CDR1 SNHLY, CDR2 FYNNEI. V was pared by 1 base and J by 8 bases, with 8 bases between. The CDR3 is 12 amino acids.

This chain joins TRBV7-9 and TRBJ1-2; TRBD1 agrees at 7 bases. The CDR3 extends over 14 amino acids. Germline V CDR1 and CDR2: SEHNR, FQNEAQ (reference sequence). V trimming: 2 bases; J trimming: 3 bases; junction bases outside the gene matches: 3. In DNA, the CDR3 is TGTGCCAGCAGCTTATTCGACAGGGACTATGGCTACACCTTC. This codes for CASSLFDRDYGYTF.

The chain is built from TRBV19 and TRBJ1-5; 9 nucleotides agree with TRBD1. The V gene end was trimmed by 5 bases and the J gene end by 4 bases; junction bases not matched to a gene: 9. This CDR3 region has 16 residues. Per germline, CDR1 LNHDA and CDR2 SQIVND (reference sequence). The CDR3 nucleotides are TGTGCCAGTAGTTTTACCGGGACAGGGCCGAATCAGCCCCAGCATTTT. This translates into CASSFTGTGPNQPQHF.

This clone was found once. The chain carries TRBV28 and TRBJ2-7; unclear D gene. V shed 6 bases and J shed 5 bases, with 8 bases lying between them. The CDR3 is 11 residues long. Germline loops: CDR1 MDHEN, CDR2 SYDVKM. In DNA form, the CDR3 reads TGTGCCAGCAGCCTTACAGACGAGCAGTACTTC. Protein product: CASSLTDEQYF.

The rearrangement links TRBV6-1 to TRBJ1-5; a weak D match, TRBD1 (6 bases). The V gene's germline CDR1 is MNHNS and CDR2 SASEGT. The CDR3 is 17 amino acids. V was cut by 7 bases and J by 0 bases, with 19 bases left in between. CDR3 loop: CASTDPQGPGSNQPQHF. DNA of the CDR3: TGTGCCAGCACTGACCCGCAGGGGCCAGGTAGCAATCAGCCCCAGCATTTT.

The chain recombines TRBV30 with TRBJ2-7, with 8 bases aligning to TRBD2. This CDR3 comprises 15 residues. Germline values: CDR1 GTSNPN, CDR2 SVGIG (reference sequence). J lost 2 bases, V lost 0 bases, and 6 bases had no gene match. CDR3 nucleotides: TGTGCCTGGAGTGTACAAAGCGGGAGCGCCTACGAGCAGTACTTC. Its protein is CAWSVQSGSAYEQYF.

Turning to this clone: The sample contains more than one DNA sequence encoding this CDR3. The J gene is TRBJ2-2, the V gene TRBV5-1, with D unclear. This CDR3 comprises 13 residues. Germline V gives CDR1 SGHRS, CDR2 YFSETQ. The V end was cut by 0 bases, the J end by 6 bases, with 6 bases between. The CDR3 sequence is CASSLALAGELFF. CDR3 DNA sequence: TGCGCCAGCAGCTTGGCCTTGGCCGGGGAGCTGTTTTTT.

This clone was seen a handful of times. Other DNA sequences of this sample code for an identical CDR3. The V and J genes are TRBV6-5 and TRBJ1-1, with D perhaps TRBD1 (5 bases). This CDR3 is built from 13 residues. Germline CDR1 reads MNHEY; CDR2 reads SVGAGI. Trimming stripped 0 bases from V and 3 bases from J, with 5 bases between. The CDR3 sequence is CASSYSTDTEAFF. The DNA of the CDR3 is TGTGCCAGCAGTTACTCGACAGACACTGAAGCTTTCTTT.

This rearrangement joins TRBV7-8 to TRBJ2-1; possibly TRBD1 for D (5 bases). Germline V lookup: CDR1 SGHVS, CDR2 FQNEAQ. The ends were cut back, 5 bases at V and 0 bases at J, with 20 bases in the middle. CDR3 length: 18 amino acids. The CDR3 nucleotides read TGTGCCAGCAGCGTAAGTGGTATGGGGCGGAGCTCCTACAATGAGCAGTTCTTC. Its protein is CASSVSGMGRSSYNEQFF.

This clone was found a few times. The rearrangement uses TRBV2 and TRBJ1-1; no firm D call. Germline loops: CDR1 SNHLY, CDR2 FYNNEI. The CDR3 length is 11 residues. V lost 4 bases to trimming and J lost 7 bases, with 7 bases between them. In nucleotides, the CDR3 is TGTGCCAGCAGTGGAGAGGTTGAAGCTTTCTTT. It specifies CASSGEVEAFF.

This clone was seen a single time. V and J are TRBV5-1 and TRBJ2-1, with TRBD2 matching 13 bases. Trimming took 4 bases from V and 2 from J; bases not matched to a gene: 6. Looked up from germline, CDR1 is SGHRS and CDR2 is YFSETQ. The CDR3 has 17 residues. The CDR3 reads CASSRGLAGVAYNEQFF. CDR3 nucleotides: TGCGCCAGCAGCCGTGGACTAGCGGGAGTTGCCTACAATGAGCAGTTCTTC.

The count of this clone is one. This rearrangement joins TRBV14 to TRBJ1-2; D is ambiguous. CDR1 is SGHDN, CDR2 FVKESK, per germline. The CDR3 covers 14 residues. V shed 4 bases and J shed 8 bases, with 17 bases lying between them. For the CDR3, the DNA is TGTGCCAGCAGCCTGGGAGGTGGCACTGGGGGCTACACCTTC. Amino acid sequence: CASSLGGGTGGYTF. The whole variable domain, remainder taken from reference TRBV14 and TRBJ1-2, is EAGVTQFPSHSVIEKGQTVTLRCDPISGHDNLYWYRRVMGKEIKFLLHFVKESKQDESGMPNNRFLAERTGGTYSTLKVQPAELEDSGVYFCASSLGGGTGGYTFGSGTRLTVV.

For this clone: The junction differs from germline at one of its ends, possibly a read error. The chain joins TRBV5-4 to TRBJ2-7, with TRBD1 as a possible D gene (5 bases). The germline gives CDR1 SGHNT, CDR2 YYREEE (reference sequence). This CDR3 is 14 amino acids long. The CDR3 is CASSSMDTSYGQYF. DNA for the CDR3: TGTGCCAGCAGCTCTATGGACACCTCCTACGGGCAGTACTTC.

Here the CDR3 reads CASSQGPGQGTYEQYF. CDR3 nucleotides: TGTGCCAGCAGCCAAGGGCCAGGACAGGGGACCTACGAGCAGTACTTC. V and J are TRBV14 and TRBJ2-7; 9 nucleotides agree with TRBD1. The CDR3 runs to 16 residues. CDR1 and CDR2 from the germline V gene are SGHDN and FVKESK. V trimming: 1 base; J trimming: 2 bases; junction bases outside the gene matches: 6.

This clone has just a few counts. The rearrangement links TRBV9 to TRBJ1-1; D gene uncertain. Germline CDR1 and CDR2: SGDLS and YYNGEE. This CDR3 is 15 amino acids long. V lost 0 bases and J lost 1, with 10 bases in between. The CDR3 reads CASSVEVGGNTEAFF. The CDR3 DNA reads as TGTGCCAGCAGCGTAGAGGTCGGCGGGAACACTGAAGCTTTCTTT.

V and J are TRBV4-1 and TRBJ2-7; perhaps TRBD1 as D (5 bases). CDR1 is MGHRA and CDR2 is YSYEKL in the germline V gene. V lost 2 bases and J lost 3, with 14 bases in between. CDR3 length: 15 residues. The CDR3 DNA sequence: TGCGCCAGCAGCCAACGGCAGGGATGGGGCTACGAGCAGTACTTC. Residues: CASSQRQGWGYEQYF.

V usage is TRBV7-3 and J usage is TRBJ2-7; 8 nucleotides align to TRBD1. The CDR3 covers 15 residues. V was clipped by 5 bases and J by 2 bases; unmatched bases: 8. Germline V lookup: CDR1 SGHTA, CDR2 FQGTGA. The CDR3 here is CASSPHGTGPYEQYF. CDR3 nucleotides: TGTGCCAGCAGCCCCCACGGGACAGGCCCCTACGAGCAGTACTTC.